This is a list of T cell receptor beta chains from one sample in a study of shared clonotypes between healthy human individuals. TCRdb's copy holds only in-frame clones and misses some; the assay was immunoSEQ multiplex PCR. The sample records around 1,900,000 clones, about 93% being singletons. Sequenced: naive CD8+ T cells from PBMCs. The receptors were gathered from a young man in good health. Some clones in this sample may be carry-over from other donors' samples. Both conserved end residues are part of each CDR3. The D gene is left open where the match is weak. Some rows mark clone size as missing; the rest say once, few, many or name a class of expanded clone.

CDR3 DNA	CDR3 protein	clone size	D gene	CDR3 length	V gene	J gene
TGTGCCAGCAGTACACCATTACCGTGGGGGACAGATACGCAGTATTTT	CASSTPLPWGTDTQYF	NA	NA	16	TRBV28	TRBJ2-3
TGTGCCAGCAGGGTGACAGGCCCCCCTTTATACAATGAGCAGTTCTTC	CASRVTGPPLYNEQFF	NA	NA	16	TRBV27	TRBJ2-1
TGTGCCAGCCGACCGTGGGAGGTGGGCACTGAAGCTTTCTTT	CASRPWEVGTEAFF	NA	NA	14	TRBV9	TRBJ1-1
TGTGCCAGCAGTTACTCATTCGGAGATACGCAGTATTTT	CASSYSFGDTQYF	once	NA	13	TRBV6-5	TRBJ2-3
TGTGCCAGCAGTTACTCAGGAGCTAACACCGGGGAGCTGTTTTTT	CASSYSGANTGELFF	NA	NA	15	TRBV6-5	TRBJ2-2
TGTGCCAGCAGTTACGTCATTAGGTCTGGGGCCAACGTCCTGACTTTC	CASSYVIRSGANVLTF	NA	NA	16	TRBV6-6	TRBJ2-6
TGTGCCAGCAGTCAGGGGCGCTGGGTCACTGAAGCTTTCTTT	CASSQGRWVTEAFF	NA	NA	14	TRBV6-5	TRBJ1-1
TGTGCCAGCAGCTTGCCCAGGGGTCGGGACTATGGCTACACCTTC	CASSLPRGRDYGYTF	once	NA	15	TRBV7-9	TRBJ1-2
TGTGCTAGTGGTTTGGAAACAGGGGCTGTTTACAATGAGCAGTTCTTC	CASGLETGAVYNEQFF	NA	TRBD1	16	TRBV12-5	TRBJ2-1
TGTGCCAGCAGTTTAGGACTTGACCTAGCCAAAAACATTCAGTACTTC	CASSLGLDLAKNIQYF	NA	NA	16	TRBV28	TRBJ2-4
TGTGCCAGCAGCTCCAGGGGGCCCGAGCAGTACTTC	CASSSRGPEQYF	NA	TRBD1	12	TRBV5-4	TRBJ2-7
TGTGCCAGCAGGGCCGTAGGACTTTCAAATGAGCAGTTCTTC	CASRAVGLSNEQFF	NA	NA	14	TRBV2	TRBJ2-1
TGTGCCAGCAGCCTCGAACCGGGCTCTCCTGCCGAGCAGTACTTC	CASSLEPGSPAEQYF	NA	NA	15	TRBV7-6	TRBJ2-7
TGTGCCAGCAGTGGTTGGGGAAACACCGGGGAGCTGTTTTTT	CASSGWGNTGELFF	NA	NA	14	TRBV25-1	TRBJ2-2
TGTGCTAGGGTACTAGCGAACACCGGGGAGCTGTTTTTT	CARVLANTGELFF	NA	NA	13	TRBV12-5	TRBJ2-2
TGTGCCAGCAGCTTACCCTCGTGGGGGGCGGACGGCTACACCTTC	CASSLPSWGADGYTF	NA	NA	15	TRBV13	TRBJ1-2